The 27 T cell receptor beta chains below all came from one sample that was sequenced in a study of CD8 T cells in Susac syndrome. When the RNA was reverse transcribed, random hexamers were used with an input of about 0.5 to 1 ug. From the immunoSEQ multiplex PCR reads, TCRdb called clonotypes with MiXCR, one entry per CDR3 protein. The sample holds more than 90,000 distinct CDR3 sequences, 85% to 95% seen once. The specimen was CD4+ T cells from PBMCs. These receptor sequences come from a human donor with multiple sclerosis.

The gene calls are TRBV7-2 and TRBJ1-1; no definite D call. The germline CDR1 and CDR2 sequences are SGHTA and FQGNSA. V lost 5 bases to trimming and J lost 2 bases, with 9 bases between them. The CDR3 runs 13 residues. The CDR3 bases are TGTGCCAGCAGCGCAGGCGGTAACACTGAAGCTTTCTTT. Its protein is CASSAGGNTEAFF.

The rearrangement joins TRBV20-1 to TRBJ2-7; perhaps TRBD1 as D (6 bases). The V end lost 2 bases, the J end lost 2 bases, and 10 bases lay between the germline ends. The CDR3 length is 13 residues. Germline values: CDR1 DFQATT, CDR2 SNEGSKA (reference sequence). The CDR3 sequence is CSARQGQPYEQYF. CDR3 bases: TGCAGTGCTAGACAGGGACAACCCTACGAGCAGTACTTC.

V and J are TRBV29-1 and TRBJ2-2; D is unresolved. The CDR3 is 12 amino acids. Per the germline V gene, CDR1 is SQVTM and CDR2 is ANQGSEA. V was cut by 4 bases and J by 4 bases, with 7 bases left in between. CDR3 in amino acids: CSVVRPTGELFF. CDR3 in DNA: TGCAGCGTTGTAAGGCCCACCGGGGAGCTGTTTTTT.

This clonotype was observed once. The chain recombines TRBV29-1 with TRBJ2-6, with D uncertain. Trimming removed 0 bases from V and 2 bases from J, with 11 bases in between. Germline V lookup: CDR1 SQVTM, CDR2 ANQGSEA. The CDR3 loop spans 16 amino acids. Here the CDR3 reads CSVEDTVATGANVLTF. The CDR3 bases are TGCAGCGTTGAAGACACAGTGGCGACTGGGGCCAACGTCCTGACTTTC. The full variable domain, in which reference TRBV29-1 and TRBJ2-6 provide the parts outside the CDR3, is SAVISQKPSRDICQRGTSLTIQCQVDSQVTMMFWYRQQPGQSLTLIATANQGSEATYESGFVIDKFPISRPNLTFSTLTVSNMSPEDSSIYLCSVEDTVATGANVLTFGAGSRLTVL.

The rearrangement uses TRBV7-2 and TRBJ2-2, with D possibly TRBD2 on 6 matching bases. This CDR3 spans 19 amino acids. The V end lost 4 bases, the J end lost 0 bases, and 21 bases lay between the germline ends. Germline V lookup: CDR1 SGHTA, CDR2 FQGNSA. Here the CDR3 DNA reads TGTGCCAGCAGCTCCAACCCCCTTATGGGGGGAGCGAACACCGGGGAGCTGTTTTTT. Translated: CASSSNPLMGGANTGELFF. The entire variable domain, with the rest obtained from reference TRBV7-2 and TRBJ2-2, is as follows: GAGVSQSPSNKVTEKGKDVELRCDPISGHTALYWYRQSLGQGLEFLIYFQGNSAPDKSGLPSDRFSAERTGGSVSTLTIQRTQQEDSAVYLCASSSNPLMGGANTGELFFGEGSRLTVL.

The chain uses TRBV6-5 and TRBJ1-4; D is perhaps TRBD1 (5 bases). The CDR3 spans 15 residues. CDR1 is MNHEY and CDR2 is SVGAGI in the germline V gene. V lost 6 bases to trimming and J lost 4 bases, with 15 bases between them. For the CDR3, the DNA is TGTGCCAGCAGCCATCAGGGCCCTGGTAATGAAAAACTGTTTTTT. Protein: CASSHQGPGNEKLFF.

J is TRBJ1-2 and V is TRBV30; TRBD1 is a possible D gene (5 bases). Per germline, CDR1 GTSNPN and CDR2 SVGIG (reference sequence). The CDR3 is made up of 14 amino acids. V gave up 1 base and J gave up 3 bases, with 12 bases separating them. CDR3 sequence reads: CAWSGDSGHYGYTF. DNA of the CDR3: TGTGCCTGGAGTGGAGACAGCGGGCACTATGGCTACACCTTC.

The genes are TRBV6-5 and TRBJ2-3, with D possibly being TRBD2 (5 bases). V was pared by 5 bases and J by 6 bases, with 12 bases between. In germline, CDR1 is MNHEY, CDR2 SVGAGI. The CDR3 is 13 amino acids. This CDR3 reads CASSRGLKDTQYF. The CDR3 coding sequence is TGTGCCAGCAGTCGGGGATTGAAGGATACGCAGTATTTT.

This clonotype was counted a single time. The J gene is TRBJ1-2, the V gene TRBV6-9, with 8 positions matching TRBD1. The CDR3 runs to 14 residues. Germline loops: CDR1 MNHGY, CDR2 SVAAGI. Trimming cost V 4 bases and J 7 bases; bases outside gene matches: 8. The CDR3 region is CASSSYRGICGYTF. The CDR3 region has the DNA TGTGCCAGCAGTTCTTACAGGGGGATCTGTGGCTACACCTTC.

The chain combines TRBV4-2 with TRBJ1-3; TRBD1 aligns across 9 bases. CDR3 length: 17 amino acids. Germline V gene lookup returns CDR1 LGHNA and CDR2 YNFKEQ. V gave up 0 bases and J gave up 3 bases; unmatched junction bases: 6. The CDR3 DNA reads TGTGCCAGCAGCCAAGATAGGGACAGGGTTTATGGAAACACCATATATTTT. This encodes CASSQDRDRVYGNTIYF.

The rearrangement uses TRBV20-1 and TRBJ1-5, with TRBD1 matching 8 bases. This CDR3 has 12 amino acids. With V trimmed by 6 bases and J by 7 bases, 5 bases remained unmatched. Germline V gene lookup returns CDR1 DFQATT and CDR2 SNEGSKA (reference sequence). CDR3 loop: CSALTGAQPQHF. The DNA for the CDR3 is TGCAGTGCCCTGACAGGGGCACAGCCCCAGCATTTT.

This clonotype was observed a few times. This chain links TRBV30 with TRBJ2-7; D perhaps matches TRBD1 (5 bases). Germline CDR1 GTSNPN, CDR2 SVGIG (reference sequence). V lost 4 bases and J lost 1, with 14 bases in between. The CDR3 totals 14 residues. CDR3 sequence reads: CAWTTGPKSYEQYF. Here the CDR3 DNA reads TGTGCCTGGACCACAGGACCGAAGTCCTACGAGCAGTACTTC.

The chain joins TRBV29-1 to TRBJ1-1; D unclear. In germline, CDR1 is SQVTM, CDR2 ANQGSEA. Deletions cut 7 bases from V and 0 bases from J, with 12 bases between. The CDR3 spans 13 residues. The CDR3 is CSARTTLNTEAFF. The CDR3 DNA reads TGCAGCGCTCGGACCACGCTGAACACTGAAGCTTTCTTT.

This clonotype was seen once. The chain combines TRBV29-1 with TRBJ2-1, with D unclear. CDR3 length equals 13 residues. Germline CDR1 is SQVTM and CDR2 is ANQGSEA. V was pared by 5 bases and J by 1 base, with 9 bases between. The CDR3 DNA is TGCAGCGTTCCTAGGGCATCCTACAATGAGCAGTTCTTC. Amino acids: CSVPRASYNEQFF.

In this sample, this clonotype turned up once. This chain joins TRBV28 and TRBJ2-3, with D possibly being TRBD2 (6 bases). The CDR3 loop spans 15 amino acids. Germline CDR1 MDHEN, CDR2 SYDVKM. Trimming shortened V by 2 bases and J by 0 bases, and 9 bases separated the two germline ends. The CDR3 DNA reads as TGTGCCAGCAGTTTAGGGGCGGGAAGCACAGATACGCAGTATTTT. Protein product: CASSLGAGSTDTQYF.

The J gene is TRBJ2-6, the V gene TRBV30, with D tentatively TRBD2 (5 bases). In germline, CDR1 is GTSNPN, CDR2 SVGIG (reference sequence). The CDR3 has 15 amino acids. V was shortened by 3 bases and J by 2 bases, with 11 bases between the two germline ends. In nucleotides, the CDR3 is TGTGCCTGGAGATTACAGACTACTGGGGCCAACGTCCTGACTTTC. Translated: CAWRLQTTGANVLTF. The full variable domain, rest sourced from reference TRBV30 and TRBJ2-6, is SQTIHQWPATLVQPVGSPLSLECTVEGTSNPNLYWYRQAAGRGLQLLFYSVGIGQISSEVPQNLSASRPQDRQFILSSKKLLLSDSGFYLCAWRLQTTGANVLTFGAGSRLTVL.

V is TRBV27 and J is TRBJ1-5; D call uncertain. This CDR3 has 12 amino acids. V lost 2 bases and J 9 bases, leaving 8 bases between the germline ends. Germline V gene lookup returns CDR1 MNHEY and CDR2 SMNVEV (reference sequence). This CDR3 reads CASSLGSGPQHF. The CDR3 nucleotides read TGTGCCAGCAGTTTAGGTTCGGGGCCCCAGCATTTT.

J is TRBJ2-1 and V is TRBV29-1; D assignment may be TRBD1 or TRBD2 (6 bases each). CDR1 and CDR2 (germline): SQVTM, ANQGSEA. This CDR3 is 13 amino acids long. V gave up 3 bases and J gave up 5 bases, with 11 bases separating them. CDR3 sequence (DNA): TGCAGCGTTGACCGGGGGCCAAACAATGAGCAGTTCTTC. Translating gives CSVDRGPNNEQFF.

The chain is built from TRBV20-1 and TRBJ2-3; 12 bases are shared with TRBD2. V lost 1 base and J lost 4; bases outside the gene matches: 6. Germline-derived CDR1 and CDR2 are DFQATT and SNEGSKA (reference sequence). This CDR3 has 16 residues. The CDR3 DNA reads TGCAGTGCTAGAGGTTCACTAGCGGGGGGTCCAGATACGCAGTATTTT. Amino acid sequence: CSARGSLAGGPDTQYF.

The chain couples TRBV28 to TRBJ2-7; the D is unclear. Per germline, CDR1 MDHEN and CDR2 SYDVKM. The CDR3 extends over 11 amino acids. The V end lost 5 bases, the J end lost 5 bases, and 7 bases lay between the germline ends. The CDR3 sequence: CASSPRDEQYF. CDR3 nucleotides: TGTGCCAGCAGTCCCCGGGACGAGCAGTACTTC.

The rearrangement uses TRBV29-1 and TRBJ1-5; D uncertain. Per germline, CDR1 SQVTM and CDR2 ANQGSEA. Trimming left V 7 bases short and J 1 base short, with 11 bases between. The CDR3 runs 13 residues. The CDR3 bases are TGCAGCGCCGCCGTAGGAAGCAATCAGCCCCAGCATTTT. It is translated as CSAAVGSNQPQHF.

The chain couples TRBV20-1 to TRBJ1-5, with D possibly TRBD1 on 5 matching bases. CDR1 and CDR2 from the germline V gene are DFQATT and SNEGSKA (reference sequence). V was pared by 1 base and J by 6 bases, with 16 bases between. This CDR3 spans 15 amino acids. The CDR3 DNA follows: TGCAGTGCTAGAGGGGGAAGGGGCCCGGGTCAGCCCCAGCATTTT. It translates to CSARGGRGPGQPQHF.

The chain is built from TRBV30 and TRBJ1-2; D gene uncertain. The V end lost 7 bases, the J end lost 9 bases, and 12 bases lay between the germline ends. The CDR3 is made up of 10 amino acids. Germline CDR1 reads GTSNPN; CDR2 reads SVGIG (reference sequence). CDR3 DNA sequence: TGTGCCTCCCGTCTCGGCCGCTACACCTTC. Amino acids: CASRLGRYTF.

The V and J genes are TRBV7-9 and TRBJ1-1; 8 positions match TRBD1. In germline, CDR1 is SEHNR, CDR2 FQNEAQ (reference sequence). The CDR3 sequence is 17 residues long. J gave up 0 bases and V 4 bases, and 10 bases lay outside the gene matches. CDR3 nucleotide sequence: TGTGCCAGCAGCTCCCAGGACAGGGTTCCTTTGAACACTGAAGCTTTCTTT. Amino acid sequence: CASSSQDRVPLNTEAFF.

This chain links TRBV1 with TRBJ2-7. TRBV1 is noted as a pseudogene. CDR3 length: 10 amino acids. The CDR3 loop is CTSSRPEQYF. The CDR3, as DNA: TGCACCAGCAGCCGGCCCGAGCAGTACTTC.

The chain links TRBV5-1 to TRBJ2-5, with 7 positions matching TRBD1. CDR3 length: 15 residues. CDR1 is SGHRS and CDR2 is YFSETQ in the germline V gene. V trimming: 6 bases; J trimming: 5 bases; junction bases outside the gene matches: 13. The CDR3 sequence is CASTLAAARGETQYF. The CDR3 DNA follows: TGCGCCAGCACCCTTGCCGCGGCCAGGGGGGAGACCCAGTACTTC.

CDR3 nucleotides: TGTGCCTGGAGTGCCGGGTCCCCCACAGATACGCAGTATTTT. Translated, it gives CAWSAGSPTDTQYF. The rearrangement uses TRBV30 and TRBJ2-3; D is undetermined. CDR1 GTSNPN and CDR2 SVGIG come from the germline V gene (reference sequence). Trimming left V 1 base short and J 2 bases short, with 10 bases between. The CDR3 sequence is 14 residues long.